One and the same sample provided the 7 T cell receptor beta chains below, sequenced in a study of identical twins. TCRdb ran MiXCR on the 5' RACE reads and lists one entry per CDR3 protein. The sample yields 500,000 or so distinct CDR3 sequences, 14% seen once. These data are also associated with another study on yellow fever vaccine responses in identical twins.

What was sequenced was CD4+ T cells sorted from blood. These receptors were taken from a woman between 18 and 29 years old in good health.

The chain carries TRBV11-2 and TRBJ1-1; D remains unclear. Trimming removed 5 bases at V and 3 bases at J, with 16 bases between. Germline CDR1 SGHAT, CDR2 FQNNGV. The CDR3 has 15 residues. The CDR3 DNA sequence: TGTGCCAGCAGCCCTCCCCGCGGCGGCCACACTGAAGCTTTCTTT. Amino acids: CASSPPRGGHTEAFF.

The genes are TRBV29-1 and TRBJ2-4, with D perhaps matching TRBD1 or TRBD2 (5 bases each). CDR3 size: 16 residues. Trimming removed 6 bases from V and 0 bases from J, with 18 bases in between. The germline gives CDR1 SQVTM, CDR2 ANQGSEA. DNA for the CDR3: TGCAGCGTGGGGCTATCGGGGCCCCGAGCCAAAAACATTCAGTACTTC. Residues: CSVGLSGPRAKNIQYF.

This clonotype was seen a few times. This chain joins TRBV30 and TRBJ2-7; 7 bases are shared with TRBD1. CDR3 length: 14 residues. Germline V lookup: CDR1 GTSNPN, CDR2 SVGIG (reference sequence). Trimming at V came to 2 bases and at J to 5 bases, leaving 9 bases not matched to a gene. CDR3 nucleotide sequence: TGTGCCTGGAGTCATGGGACAGTCGGGAACGAGCAGTACTTC. It yields the protein CAWSHGTVGNEQYF.

This clonotype was seen at least ten times. The V call is TRBV6-2 or TRBV6-3, the J call TRBJ2-1, with 11 bases identical to TRBD2. Germline V gene sequence: CDR1 MNHEY, CDR2 SVGEGT. This CDR3 spans 15 amino acids. The V segment lost 7 bases and the J segment 3 bases; nucleotides outside the gene matches: 5. The CDR3 loop is CASTLTSGSYNEQFF. The CDR3 DNA follows: TGTGCCAGCACTCTAACTAGCGGGAGCTACAATGAGCAGTTCTTC.

This clonotype was seen more than once but under ten times. This chain connects TRBV20-1 to TRBJ1-2; 8 bases line up with TRBD1. V lost 8 bases and J lost 4; bases outside the gene matches: 12. The CDR3 contains 14 residues. Germline V gene sequence: CDR1 DFQATT, CDR2 SNEGSKA (reference sequence). CDR3 coding DNA: TGCAGTTCTCAGGGGACAGGCGAGAGCTATGGCTACACCTTC. Amino acid sequence: CSSQGTGESYGYTF.

The chain links TRBV12-3 or TRBV12-4 to TRBJ2-2; D is perhaps TRBD1 (5 bases). The V end was cut by 6 bases, the J end by 0 bases, with 11 bases between. The CDR3 runs to 15 residues. CDR3 sequence reads: CASRNRPANTGELFF. The DNA for the CDR3 is TGTGCCAGCAGGAACAGGCCAGCGAACACCGGGGAGCTGTTTTTT.

The V gene is TRBV5-1, the J gene TRBJ2-2; D is undetermined. Germline CDR1 and CDR2: SGHRS and YFSETQ. The CDR3 has 18 amino acids. The germline V and J ends were trimmed by 1 base and 0 bases, with 16 bases remaining between them. The CDR3 DNA sequence: TGCGCCAGCAGCTTGACGGGTGCGGCCCCAACGAACACCGGGGAGCTGTTTTTT. Translated, it gives CASSLTGAAPTNTGELFF.